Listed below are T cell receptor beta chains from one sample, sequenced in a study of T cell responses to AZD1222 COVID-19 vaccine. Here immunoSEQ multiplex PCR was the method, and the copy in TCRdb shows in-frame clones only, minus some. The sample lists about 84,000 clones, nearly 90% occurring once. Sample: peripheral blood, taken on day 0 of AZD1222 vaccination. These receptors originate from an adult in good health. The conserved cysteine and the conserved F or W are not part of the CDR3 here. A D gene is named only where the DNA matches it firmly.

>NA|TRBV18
ASSPAANEKLF
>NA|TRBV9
ASSVVDSYGYT
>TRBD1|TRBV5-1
ASSLGQGASPLH
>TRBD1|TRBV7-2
ASSRTGGAYEQY
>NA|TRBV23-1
ASSQGDRLNEQY
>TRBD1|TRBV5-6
ASSLGPGQGSGNTEAF
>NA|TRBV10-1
ASSEARLISDT
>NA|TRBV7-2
ASSLTGINEKLF
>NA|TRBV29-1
SPHADRQNTEAF
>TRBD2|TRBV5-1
ASSLMGLAGSLQF
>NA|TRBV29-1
SVGGSPNQPQH
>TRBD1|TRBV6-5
ASRAGQGPEKLF
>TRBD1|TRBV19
ASSIDRGQSGPY
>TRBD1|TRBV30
AWRSRDRGRDTEAF
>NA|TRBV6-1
ASSEWGYTGELF
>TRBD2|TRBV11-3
ASSPQSGRADEQY
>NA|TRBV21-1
ASSSRQGDEQF
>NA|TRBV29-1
SVRVDTEAF
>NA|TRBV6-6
ASLVGDRSYGYT
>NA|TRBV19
ASSWAYNQPQH
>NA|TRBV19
ASSIWPGYGYT
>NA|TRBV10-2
ASSEWPRRNTEAF
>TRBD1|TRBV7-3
ASSTGTGSTSETQY
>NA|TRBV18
ASSPFQGRETQY
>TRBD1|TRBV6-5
ASRAGGAGAF
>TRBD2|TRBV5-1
ASSARTSGSYNEQF
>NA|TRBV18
ASSPSSGHYTEAF
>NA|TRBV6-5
ASSDQVGTGELF
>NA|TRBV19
ASSMLHEAQH